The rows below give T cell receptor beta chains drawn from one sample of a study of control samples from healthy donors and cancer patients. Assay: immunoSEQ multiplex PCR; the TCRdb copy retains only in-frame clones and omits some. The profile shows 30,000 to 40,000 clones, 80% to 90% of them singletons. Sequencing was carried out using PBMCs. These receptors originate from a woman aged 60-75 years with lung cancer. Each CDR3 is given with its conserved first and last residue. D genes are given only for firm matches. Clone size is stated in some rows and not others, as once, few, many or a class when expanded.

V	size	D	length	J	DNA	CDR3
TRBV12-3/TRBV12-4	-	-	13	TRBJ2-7	TGTGCCAGCAGTTTAACCGGGGACTACGAGCAGTACTTC	CASSLTGDYEQYF
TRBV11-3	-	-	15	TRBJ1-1	TGTGCCAGCAGCTTAGACTCCACAGGGACTAGGAAAACTTTCTTT	CASSLDSTGTRKTFF
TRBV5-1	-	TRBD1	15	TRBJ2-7	TGCGCCAGCAGCTTGGTCGACAGGGGTGCCTACGAGCAGTACTTC	CASSLVDRGAYEQYF
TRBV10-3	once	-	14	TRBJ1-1	TGTGCCTCCGGGGCACAGATTACGAACACTGAAGCTTTCTTT	CASGAQITNTEAFF
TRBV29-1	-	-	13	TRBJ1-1	TGCAGCGTTTTTAAAGGCAGCTACACTGAAGCTTTCTTT	CSVFKGSYTEAFF
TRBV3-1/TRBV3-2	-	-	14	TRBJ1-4	TGTGCCAGCAGCCGAAGGTCTGAGGGGGAAAAACTGTTTTTT	CASSRRSEGEKLFF
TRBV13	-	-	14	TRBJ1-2	TGTGCCAGCAGCCCGAGGACCGCTACCTATGGCTACACCTTC	CASSPRTATYGYTF
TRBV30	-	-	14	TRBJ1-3	TGTGCCTGGAGTGTAGTGGCGGCTGGAAACACCATATATTTT	CAWSVVAAGNTIYF
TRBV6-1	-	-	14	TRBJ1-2	TGTGCCAGCAGTGAGGTGGCAGGGACCTATGGCTACACCTTC	CASSEVAGTYGYTF
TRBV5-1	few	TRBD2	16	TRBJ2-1	TGCGCCAGCAGGAAACTAGCGGGAGGCTCCTACAATGAGCAGTTCTTC	CASRKLAGGSYNEQFF
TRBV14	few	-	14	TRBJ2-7	TGTGCCAGCAGCCCTGCCGGTGGAGGGTACGAGCAGTACTTC	CASSPAGGGYEQYF
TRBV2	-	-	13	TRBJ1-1	TGTGCCAGCAGGGAAATGATGGGCACTGAAGCTTTCTTT	CASREMMGTEAFF
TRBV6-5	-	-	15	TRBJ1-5	TGTGCCAGCACCCCGGACAGCCCAAGCAATCAGCCCCAGCATTTT	CASTPDSPSNQPQHF
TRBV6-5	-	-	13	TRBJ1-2	TGTGCCAGCAGTACTTTAGGAACCTATGGCTACACCTTC	CASSTLGTYGYTF
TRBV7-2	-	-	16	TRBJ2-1	TGTGCCAGCAGCTTAGCGGCTAGCAGCTCCTACAATGAGCAGTTCTTC	CASSLAASSSYNEQFF
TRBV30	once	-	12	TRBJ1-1	TGTGCCTGGGACTGGGACGGACATGAAGCTTTCTTT	CAWDWDGHEAFF
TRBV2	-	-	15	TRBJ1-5	TGTGCCAGCAGCCTGGACACGATAGGGAATCAGCCCCAGCATTTT	CASSLDTIGNQPQHF
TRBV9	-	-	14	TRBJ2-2	TGTGCCAGCAGCCACGAACTAAACACCGGGGAGCTGTTTTTT	CASSHELNTGELFF
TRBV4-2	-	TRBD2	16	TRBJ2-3	TGTGCCAGCAGCCAAGGGGGAGGGATAACCACAGATACGCAGTATTTT	CASSQGGGITTDTQYF
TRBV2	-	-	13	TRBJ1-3	TGTGCCAGCACCGAGAGGGGCGGAAACACCATATATTTT	CASTERGGNTIYF
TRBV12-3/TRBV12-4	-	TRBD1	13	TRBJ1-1	TGTGCCACCAGCTCAGGGGGGAGGACTGAAGCTTTCTTT	CATSSGGRTEAFF
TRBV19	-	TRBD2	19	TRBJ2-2	TGTGCCAGTAGTGGGCGATCGGGACTAGCGGGAGGATCCACCGGGGAGCTGTTTTTT	CASSGRSGLAGGSTGELFF
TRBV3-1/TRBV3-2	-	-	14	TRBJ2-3	TGTGCCAGCAGCCGAAGGACGGGGACAGATACGCAGTATTTT	CASSRRTGTDTQYF
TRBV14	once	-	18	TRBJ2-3	TGTGCCAGCAGCCAAGAAAATACCGGGACTCGTTCCTTGGATACGCAGTATTTT	CASSQENTGTRSLDTQYF
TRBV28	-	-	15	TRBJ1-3	TGTGCCAGCTCCAGCGAGGGGATCTCTGGAAACACCATATATTTT	CASSSEGISGNTIYF
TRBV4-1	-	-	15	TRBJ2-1	TGCGCCAGCAGCCAGGGGGGAGTCCCCTACAATGAGCAGTTCTTC	CASSQGGVPYNEQFF
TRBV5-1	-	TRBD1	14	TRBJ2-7	TGCGCCAGCAGCGGGGACAGGGGGTTCTACGAGCAGTACTTC	CASSGDRGFYEQYF
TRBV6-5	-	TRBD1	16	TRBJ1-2	TGTGCCAGCAGTTCCGGGACAGGGACCTTCTTTCTTGGCTACACCTTC	CASSSGTGTFFLGYTF
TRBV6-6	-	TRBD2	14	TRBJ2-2	TGTGCCAGCTTAACTAGCGGGAGTACCGGGGAGCTGTTTTTT	CASLTSGSTGELFF
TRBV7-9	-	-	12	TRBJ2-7	TGTGCCAGCAGTTTTAGACAGGCTGAGCAGTACTTC	CASSFRQAEQYF
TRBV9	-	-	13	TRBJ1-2	TGTGCCAGCAGCGAACAGGGCAACTATGGCTACACCTTC	CASSEQGNYGYTF
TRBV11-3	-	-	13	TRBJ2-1	TGTGCCAGCAGCCCCGGGTTTGGGAATGAGCAGTTCTTC	CASSPGFGNEQFF
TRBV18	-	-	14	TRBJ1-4	TGTGCCAGCTCACCGGAACTGGGAGGCGAAAAACTGTTTTTT	CASSPELGGEKLFF
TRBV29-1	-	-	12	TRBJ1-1	TGCAGCGGTCTTGGTATCAACACTGAAGCTTTCTTT	CSGLGINTEAFF
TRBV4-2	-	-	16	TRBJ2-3	TGTGCCAGCACTCCTGGCGGGGTTGTTGGCACAGATACGCAGTATTTT	CASTPGGVVGTDTQYF
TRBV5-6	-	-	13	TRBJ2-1	TGTGCCAGCAGCTTGGAAGGGAGCAATGAGCAGTTCTTC	CASSLEGSNEQFF
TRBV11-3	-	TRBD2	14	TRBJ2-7	TGTGCCAGCAGTCTTACTAGCGGCTCCTACGAGCAGTACTTC	CASSLTSGSYEQYF
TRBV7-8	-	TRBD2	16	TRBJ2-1	TGTGCCAGCAGCTCCCCTTTAGCGGGGGGCTACAATGAGCAGTTCTTC	CASSSPLAGGYNEQFF
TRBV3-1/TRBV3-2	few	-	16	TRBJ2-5	TGTGCCAGCAGCCAAGCGGTCGGGAGTCGTGCGCAGACCCAGTACTTC	CASSQAVGSRAQTQYF
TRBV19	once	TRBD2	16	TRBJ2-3	TGTGCCAGTAGTATAGGGGGCGGGGGGCTCACAGATACGCAGTATTTT	CASSIGGGGLTDTQYF
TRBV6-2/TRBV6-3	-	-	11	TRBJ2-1	TGTGCCAGCAGTACCTTCAATGAGCAGTTCTTC	CASSTFNEQFF
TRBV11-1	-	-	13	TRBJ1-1	TGTGCCAGCAGCTTCCAATGGCGCACTGAAGCTTTCTTT	CASSFQWRTEAFF
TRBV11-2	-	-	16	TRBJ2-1	TGTGCCAGCAGCTTACAGGGGGGGAGCTCCTACAATGAGCAGTTCTTC	CASSLQGGSSYNEQFF
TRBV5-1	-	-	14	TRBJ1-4	TGCGCCAGCAGCTTGGAACGGGGAAATGAAAAACTGTTTTTT	CASSLERGNEKLFF
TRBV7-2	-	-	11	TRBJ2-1	TGTGCCAGCAGCCCAGTTGAGGAGCAGTTCTTC	CASSPVEEQFF
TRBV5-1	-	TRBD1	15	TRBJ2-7	TGCGCCAGCAGCTTGCAACAGGGGGCCTCCTACGAGCAGTACTTC	CASSLQQGASYEQYF
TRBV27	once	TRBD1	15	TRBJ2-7	TGTGCCAGCAGTCCCCGGGACAGGGGGCATCGGGAGCAGTACTTC	CASSPRDRGHREQYF
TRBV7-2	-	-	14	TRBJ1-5	TGTGCCAGTGGACCAGGGCGAGGCAATCAGCCCCAGCATTTT	CASGPGRGNQPQHF
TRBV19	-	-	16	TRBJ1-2	TGTGCCAGTAGTATCTTAAACCGGGGGACGGACTATGGCTACACCTTC	CASSILNRGTDYGYTF
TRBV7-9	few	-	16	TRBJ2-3	TGTGCCAGCAGCTTAGGACGGATTGGAGGGCCAGATACGCAGTATTTT	CASSLGRIGGPDTQYF
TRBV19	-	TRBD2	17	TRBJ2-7	TGTGCCAGCTCTAGGGGGACTAGCGGTATTAGCTCCTACGAGCAGTACTTC	CASSRGTSGISSYEQYF
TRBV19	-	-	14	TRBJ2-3	TGTGCCAGTAGATTGGAGGGGAGCACAGATACGCAGTATTTT	CASRLEGSTDTQYF
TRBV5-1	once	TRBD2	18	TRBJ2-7	TGCGCCAGCAGCTTGGCCGCGGGACTAGCCGCTAGCTCCTACGAGCAGTACTTC	CASSLAAGLAASSYEQYF
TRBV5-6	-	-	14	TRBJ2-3	TGTGCCAGCAGCTTGGGCCAATACACAGATACGCAGTATTTT	CASSLGQYTDTQYF